Below are 20 T cell receptor beta chains sequenced from a single sample in a study of blood T cell repertoires in COVID-19 (dated by TCRdb to the early 2020s). Library preparation employed the immunoSEQ multiplex PCR assay. Held by TCRdb, this immuneACCESS table contains in-frame sequences only and omits some clones. Under half of the omission traces to an unresolved V gene where checked; the cause of the rest is unknown. The sample table records approximately 150,000 clones; around 84% of these occur just once. Of the sample, roughly 8% is held by the ten largest clones. The sample consisted of PBMCs or T cells enriched from blood (not recorded which). These receptors were collected from a woman aged 45-59 years who had recovered from COVID-19.

The genes are TRBV28 and TRBJ1-2; 9 bases are a match to TRBD1. The germline V gene encodes CDR1 MDHEN and CDR2 SYDVKM. There are 14 residues in the CDR3. J lost 8 bases, V lost 10 bases, and 14 bases had no gene match. CDR3 amino acids: CATLEPSGQGGYTF. The CDR3, as DNA: TGTGCCACCCTTGAGCCGTCGGGACAGGGCGGCTACACCTTC.

With regard to this clone: Given a much more abundant clone one base away, this may be a read error. CDR3 residues: CASSLTSGSSYEQYF. The CDR3 nucleotides are TGTGCCAGCAGCTTAACTAGCGGAAGCTCCTACGAGCAGTACTTC. The genes are TRBV11-2 and TRBJ2-7, with TRBD2 matching 8 bases. The CDR3 covers 15 residues. The V gene end was trimmed by 2 bases and the J gene end by 0 bases; junction bases not matched to a gene: 3. Germline CDR1 and CDR2: SGHAT and FQNNGV.

This clone occurred once. The chain has TRBV19 and TRBJ2-3; TRBD2 agrees at 9 bases. The CDR3 sequence is 17 residues long. Germline-derived CDR1 and CDR2 are LNHDA and SQIVND (reference sequence). J gave up 2 bases and V 0 bases, and 6 bases lay outside the gene matches. CDR3 in amino acids: CASSIDLSGSNTDTQYF. The CDR3 DNA is TGTGCCAGTAGTATAGACCTTAGCGGGAGCAACACAGATACGCAGTATTTT.

This chain links TRBV3-1 (or the pseudogene TRBV3-2) with TRBJ2-7, with 8 bases that match TRBD2. The CDR3 extends over 14 amino acids. V shed 3 bases and J 3 bases; nucleotides not matched to a gene: 4. The germline V gene encodes CDR1 LGHDT and CDR2 YNNKEL (reference sequence). CDR3 DNA sequence: TGTGCCAGCAGCCAGAGCAGCGGGAGCTACGAGCAGTACTTC. Translated: CASSQSSGSYEQYF.

The chain uses TRBV19 and TRBJ1-4; 7 nucleotides line up with TRBD1. With 6 bases clipped from V and 4 bases from J, the junction kept 5 bases outside the gene matches. This CDR3 spans 14 amino acids. CDR1 is LNHDA, CDR2 SQIVND, per germline (reference sequence). The CDR3 DNA is TGTGCCAGTAGCCTACAGGGGCGTAATGAAAAACTGTTTTTT. Translation: CASSLQGRNEKLFF.

V gene TRBV11-3 combines with J gene TRBJ2-3, with 8 bases identical to TRBD2. The CDR3 is made up of 15 amino acids. The V gene's germline CDR1 is SGHNT and CDR2 YENEEA. V shed 1 base and J 3 bases; nucleotides not matched to a gene: 3. The CDR3 coding sequence is TGTGCCAGCAGCTTAGTTAGCGGGGTGACAGATACGCAGTATTTT. Its protein product is CASSLVSGVTDTQYF.

Points on this clone: The sample has other DNA sequences that encode this CDR3 too. The rearrangement links TRBV3-1 (or the pseudogene TRBV3-2) to TRBJ2-3; possibly TRBD2 for D (6 bases). The V gene lost 6 bases and the J gene lost 0 bases, with 16 bases spanning the gap. This CDR3 region has 16 residues. Per germline, CDR1 LGHDT and CDR2 YNNKEL (reference sequence). CDR3 residues: CASSQFSGSSTDTQYF. The CDR3 DNA reads as TGTGCCAGCAGTCAATTTAGCGGATCTAGCACAGATACGCAGTATTTT.

The gene calls are TRBV5-1 and TRBJ2-3, with 7 bases that match TRBD2. V lost 3 bases to trimming and J lost 6 bases; unmatched junction nucleotides: 4. Germline loops: CDR1 SGHRS, CDR2 YFSETQ. The CDR3 covers 13 residues. The CDR3 protein is CASSSGGLDTQYF. The CDR3 bases are TGCGCCAGCAGCTCCGGGGGGTTGGATACGCAGTATTTT. The whole variable domain, remainder taken from reference TRBV5-1 and TRBJ2-3, is KAGVTQTPRYLIKTRGQQVTLSCSPISGHRSVSWYQQTPGQGLQFLFEYFSETQRNKGNFPGRFSGRQFSNSRSEMNVSTLELGDSALYLCASSSGGLDTQYFGPGTRLTVL.

This clone was seen a single time. This sequence joins TRBV28 and TRBJ1-2, with 9 bases fitting TRBD1. The J segment lost 5 bases and the V segment lost 6 bases, leaving 4 bases of the junction unmatched. The CDR3 runs to 13 residues. Germline CDR1 and CDR2: MDHEN and SYDVKM. The CDR3 region is CASSRTGVYGYTF. The CDR3 region has the DNA TGTGCCAGCAGCAGGACAGGGGTATATGGCTACACCTTC.

The rearrangement uses TRBV14 and TRBJ2-5; D is unclear. This CDR3 has 11 amino acids. The V end was cut by 2 bases, the J end by 7 bases, with 5 bases between. Germline assignment: CDR1 SGHDN and CDR2 FVKESK. CDR3 residues: CASSQSVTQYF. As DNA, the CDR3 is TGTGCCAGCAGCCAATCTGTGACCCAGTACTTC.

V and J are TRBV9 and TRBJ1-4, with D tentatively TRBD1 (6 bases). Germline V gene sequence: CDR1 SGDLS, CDR2 YYNGEE. The V and J ends lost 1 base and 7 bases respectively, with 11 bases between them. The length of the CDR3 is 14 residues. The CDR3, as DNA: TGTGCCAGCAGCGTAACAGGGTTGGGTGAAAAACTGTTTTTT. Its protein product is CASSVTGLGEKLFF. Drawing the rest from reference TRBV9 and TRBJ1-4, the complete variable domain is DSGVTQTPKHLITATGQRVTLRCSPRSGDLSVYWYQQSLDQGLQFLIQYYNGEERAKGNILERFSAQQFPDLHSELNLSSLELGDSALYFCASSVTGLGEKLFFGSGTQLSVL.

This clone appeared a single time. The chain combines TRBV5-1 with TRBJ2-3, with TRBD1 matching 10 bases. V lost 5 bases and J lost 14; bases outside the gene matches: 17. Germline V gene data show CDR1 as SGHRS and CDR2 as YFSETQ. The CDR3 loop spans 15 amino acids. Here the CDR3 DNA reads TGCGCCAGCAGTTCGCCCGGGACAGGGGATTTTGGAGTGTATTTT. This translates into CASSSPGTGDFGVYF.

The gene calls are TRBV10-3 and TRBJ2-7; the match to TRBD2 covers 7 bases. V shed 1 base, J shed 6 bases, and the junction held 6 bases outside the gene matches. The CDR3 runs 14 residues. CDR1 is ENHRY and CDR2 is SYGVKD in the germline V gene. CDR3: CAISEYGAGAEQYF. As DNA, the CDR3 is TGTGCCATCAGTGAGTACGGGGCGGGAGCCGAGCAGTACTTC.

This chain uses TRBV3-1 (or the pseudogene TRBV3-2) with TRBJ1-2; D is unresolved. V was clipped by 3 bases and J by 0 bases, with 11 bases between them. Germline V gene lookup returns CDR1 LGHDT and CDR2 YNNKEL (reference sequence). The CDR3 consists of 15 residues. Here the CDR3 reads CASSQARGPNYGYTF. The CDR3 region has the DNA TGTGCCAGCAGCCAGGCAAGAGGTCCTAACTATGGCTACACCTTC.

In this sample, this clone turned up once. The chain employs TRBV11-2 and TRBJ2-7; the D gene is possibly TRBD2 (5 bases). The CDR3 loop spans 15 amino acids. The V end lost 3 bases, the J end lost 0 bases, and 12 bases lay between the germline ends. CDR1 and CDR2 (germline): SGHAT, FQNNGV. The CDR3 region has the DNA TGTGCCAGCAGCTTGCACCCTGGGAGCTCCTACGAGCAGTACTTC. This gives the protein CASSLHPGSSYEQYF.

This chain joins TRBV19 and TRBJ1-1; perhaps TRBD1 as D (5 bases). This CDR3 has 14 amino acids. CDR1 is LNHDA and CDR2 is SQIVND in the germline V gene (reference sequence). The germline V and J ends were trimmed by 5 bases and 4 bases, with 14 bases remaining between them. The CDR3 region is CASSFQGGSTEAFF. DNA for the CDR3: TGTGCCAGTAGTTTTCAGGGTGGTAGCACTGAAGCTTTCTTT.

The CDR3 nucleotides read TGTGCCAGCAGTAGCCTAGCGGAGGCCTCCTACGAGCAGTACTTC. Encoded protein: CASSSLAEASYEQYF. The chain is built from TRBV28 and TRBJ2-7; 7 bases agree with TRBD2. V was clipped by 5 bases and J by 0 bases; unmatched bases: 7. CDR1 MDHEN and CDR2 SYDVKM come from the germline V gene. This CDR3 comprises 15 residues.

The genes are TRBV7-3 and TRBJ2-7; 7 nucleotides agree with TRBD2. V shed 2 bases, J shed 6 bases, and the junction held 7 bases outside the gene matches. CDR3 size: 14 residues. Looked up from germline, CDR1 is SGHTA and CDR2 is FQGTGA. The CDR3 sequence is CASSLGGTIGEQYF. CDR3 sequence (DNA): TGTGCCAGCAGCTTAGGCGGGACTATCGGCGAGCAGTACTTC.

The chain combines TRBV12-3 or TRBV12-4 with TRBJ1-1; the D is unclear. V was trimmed by 6 bases and J by 4 bases, leaving 6 bases between them. The CDR3 is 11 residues long. The CDR3 loop reads CASRVSTEAFF. CDR3 bases: TGTGCCAGCAGGGTTAGCACTGAAGCTTTCTTT.

The V call is TRBV5-4, the J call TRBJ1-5, with TRBD1 matching 10 bases. This CDR3 is built from 14 residues. J lost 7 bases, V lost 7 bases, and 8 bases had no gene match. The V gene's germline CDR1 is SGHNT and CDR2 YYREEE (reference sequence). The CDR3 bases are TGTGCCAGCTCCCGACAGGGGGCAGGGCAGCCCCAGCATTTT. Translation: CASSRQGAGQPQHF.